The text below deals with one TCR beta chain. Antigen unknown. This specimen comes from a study of cytomegalovirus exposure and HLA in healthy donors. Study findings and constraints: Associated with cytomegalovirus, according to the listing, were 150 to 200 TCR beta chains. According to an earlier analysis, most TCR beta V segments yielded productive rearrangements about 90% or about 30% of the time. Solely CMV serostatus was available to characterize immune exposure. A later analysis linked some 17,000 TCR beta sequences to HLA alleles at 0.05 false discovery rate.

Trimming shortened V by 4 bases and J by 2 bases, and 10 bases separated the two germline ends. The V gene's germline CDR1 is SGDLS and CDR2 YYNGEE. This CDR3 has 14 amino acids. Both 60 Vbeta primers and 13 Jbeta primers went into the PCR. Produced via immunoSEQ multiplex PCR; TCRdb's table is partial and in-frame only. The table has 85,000 to 120,000 clones, more than 60% seen once; the top ten hold roughly 3.6%. Sequencing was carried out using PBMCs. This TCR derives from a man between 60 and 75 years old in good health and CMV-seronegative. The V gene is TRBV9, the J gene TRBJ1-3, with TRBD1 as a possible D gene (6 bases). For the CDR3, the DNA is TGTGCCAGCAGCAAGGCAGGGGCTGGAAACACCATATATTTT. Encoded protein: CASSKAGAGNTIYF.